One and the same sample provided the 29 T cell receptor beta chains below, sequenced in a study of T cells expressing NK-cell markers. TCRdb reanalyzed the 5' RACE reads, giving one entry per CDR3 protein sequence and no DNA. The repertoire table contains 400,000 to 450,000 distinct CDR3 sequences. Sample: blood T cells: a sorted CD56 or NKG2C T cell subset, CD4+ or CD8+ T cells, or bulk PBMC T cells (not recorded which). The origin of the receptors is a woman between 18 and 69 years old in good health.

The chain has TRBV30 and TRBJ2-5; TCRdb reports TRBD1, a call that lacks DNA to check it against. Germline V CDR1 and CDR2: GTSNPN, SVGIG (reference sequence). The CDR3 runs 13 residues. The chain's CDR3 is CAWSERGGETQYF. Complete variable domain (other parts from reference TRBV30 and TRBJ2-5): SQTIHQWPATLVQPVGSPLSLECTVEGTSNPNLYWYRQAAGRGLQLLFYSVGIGQISSEVPQNLSASRPQDRQFILSSKKLLLSDSGFYLCAWSERGGETQYFGPGTRLLVL.

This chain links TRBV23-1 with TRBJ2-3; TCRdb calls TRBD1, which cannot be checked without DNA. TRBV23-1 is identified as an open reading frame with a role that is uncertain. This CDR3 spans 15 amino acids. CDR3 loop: CASAPTGGHVDTQYF.

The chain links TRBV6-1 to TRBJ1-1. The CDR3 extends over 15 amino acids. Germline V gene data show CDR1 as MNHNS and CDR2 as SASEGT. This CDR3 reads CASSTVLGFDTEAFF.

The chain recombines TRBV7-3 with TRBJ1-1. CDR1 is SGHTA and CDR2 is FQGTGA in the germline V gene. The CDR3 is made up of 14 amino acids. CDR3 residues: CASSSLGWDTEAFF.

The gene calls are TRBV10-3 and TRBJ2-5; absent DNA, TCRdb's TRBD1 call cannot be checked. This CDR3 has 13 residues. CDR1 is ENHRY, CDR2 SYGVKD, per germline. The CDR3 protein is CAISGGDGETQYF.

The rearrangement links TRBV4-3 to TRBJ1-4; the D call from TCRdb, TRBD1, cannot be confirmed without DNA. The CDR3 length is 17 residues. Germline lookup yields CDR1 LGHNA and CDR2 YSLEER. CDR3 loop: CASSQDPPGAVNEKLFF.

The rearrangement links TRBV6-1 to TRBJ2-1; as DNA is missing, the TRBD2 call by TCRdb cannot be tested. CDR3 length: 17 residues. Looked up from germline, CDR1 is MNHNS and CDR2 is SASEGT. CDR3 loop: CASSEGLDSSSYNEQFF.

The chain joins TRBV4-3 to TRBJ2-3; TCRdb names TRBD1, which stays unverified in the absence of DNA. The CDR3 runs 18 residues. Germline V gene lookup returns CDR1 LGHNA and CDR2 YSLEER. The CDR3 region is CASSPNGGGVRGTDTQYF.

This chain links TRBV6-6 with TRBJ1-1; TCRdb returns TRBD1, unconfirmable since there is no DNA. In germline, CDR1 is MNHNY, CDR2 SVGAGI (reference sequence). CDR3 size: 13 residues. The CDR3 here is CDSRITGDTEAFF.

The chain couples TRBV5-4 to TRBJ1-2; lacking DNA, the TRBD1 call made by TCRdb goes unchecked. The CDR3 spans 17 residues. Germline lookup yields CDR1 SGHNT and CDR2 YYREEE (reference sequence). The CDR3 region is CASSTPRAGATNYGYTF.

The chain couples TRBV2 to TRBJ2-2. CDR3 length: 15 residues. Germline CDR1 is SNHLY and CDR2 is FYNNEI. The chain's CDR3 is CASSEARTNTGELFF. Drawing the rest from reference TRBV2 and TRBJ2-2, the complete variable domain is EPEVTQTPSHQVTQMGQEVILRCVPISNHLYFYWYRQILGQKVEFLVSFYNNEISEKSEIFDDQFSVERPDGSNFTLKIRSTKLEDSAMYFCASSEARTNTGELFFGEGSRLTVL.

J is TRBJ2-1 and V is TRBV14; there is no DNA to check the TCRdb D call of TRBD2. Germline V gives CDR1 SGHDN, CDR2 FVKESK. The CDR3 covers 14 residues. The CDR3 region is CASSFALAVTQQFF.

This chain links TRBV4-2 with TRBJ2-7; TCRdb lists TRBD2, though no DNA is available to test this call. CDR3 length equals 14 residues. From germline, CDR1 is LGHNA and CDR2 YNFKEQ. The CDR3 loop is CASSPYGGADEQYF.

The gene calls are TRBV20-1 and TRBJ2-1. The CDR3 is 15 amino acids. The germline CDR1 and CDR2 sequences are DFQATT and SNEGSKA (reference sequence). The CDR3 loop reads CSATIVRSGYNEQFF.

The CDR3 region is CASAGRGASTDTQYF. The chain carries TRBV7-2 and TRBJ2-3; TCRdb calls TRBD1, which cannot be checked without DNA. The CDR3 extends over 15 amino acids. Germline-derived CDR1 and CDR2 are SGHTA and FQGNSA.

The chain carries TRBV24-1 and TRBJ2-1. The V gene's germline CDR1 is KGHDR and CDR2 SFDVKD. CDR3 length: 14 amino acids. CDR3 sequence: CATSDLLDGYEQFF.

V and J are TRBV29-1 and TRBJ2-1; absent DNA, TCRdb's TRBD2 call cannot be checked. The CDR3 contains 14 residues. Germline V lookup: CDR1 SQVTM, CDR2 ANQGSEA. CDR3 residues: CSVASGRLYNEQFF.

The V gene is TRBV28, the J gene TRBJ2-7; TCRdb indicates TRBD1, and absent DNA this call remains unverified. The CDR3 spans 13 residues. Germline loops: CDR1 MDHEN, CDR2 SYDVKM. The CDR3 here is CASRRRDMNEQYF.

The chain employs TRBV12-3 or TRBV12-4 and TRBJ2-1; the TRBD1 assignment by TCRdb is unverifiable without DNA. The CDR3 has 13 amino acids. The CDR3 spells CASSPTGYNEQFF.

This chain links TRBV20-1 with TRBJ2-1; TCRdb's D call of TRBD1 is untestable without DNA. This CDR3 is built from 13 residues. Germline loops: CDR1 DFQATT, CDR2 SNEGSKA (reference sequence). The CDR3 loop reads CSASGGKYNEQFF.

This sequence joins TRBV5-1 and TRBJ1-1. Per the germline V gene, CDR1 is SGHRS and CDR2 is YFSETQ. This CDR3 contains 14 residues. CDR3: CASSLWGANTEAFF.

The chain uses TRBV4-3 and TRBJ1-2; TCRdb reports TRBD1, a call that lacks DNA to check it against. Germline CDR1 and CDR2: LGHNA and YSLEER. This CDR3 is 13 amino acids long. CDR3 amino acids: CASSPTGNYGYTF.

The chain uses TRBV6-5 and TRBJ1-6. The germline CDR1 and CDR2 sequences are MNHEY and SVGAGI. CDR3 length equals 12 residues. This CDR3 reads CASSPPDSPLHF.

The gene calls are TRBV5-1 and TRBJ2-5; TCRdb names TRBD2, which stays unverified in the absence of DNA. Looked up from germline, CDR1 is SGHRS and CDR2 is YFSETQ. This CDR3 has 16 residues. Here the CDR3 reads CASSLDSSGAGETQYF.

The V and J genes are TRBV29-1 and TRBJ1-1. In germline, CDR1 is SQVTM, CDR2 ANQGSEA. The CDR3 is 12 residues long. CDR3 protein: CSVAHMNTEAFF.

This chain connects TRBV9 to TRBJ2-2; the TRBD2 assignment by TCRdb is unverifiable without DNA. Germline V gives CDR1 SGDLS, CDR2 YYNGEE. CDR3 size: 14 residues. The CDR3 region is CASSRLPPPGELFF.

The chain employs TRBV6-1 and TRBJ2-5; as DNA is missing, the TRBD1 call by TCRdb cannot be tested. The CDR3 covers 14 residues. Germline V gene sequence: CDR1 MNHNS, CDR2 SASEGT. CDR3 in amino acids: CATGSGGRQETQYF.

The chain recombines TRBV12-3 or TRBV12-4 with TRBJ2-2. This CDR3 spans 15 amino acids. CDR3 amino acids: CASRVAGGNTGELFF.

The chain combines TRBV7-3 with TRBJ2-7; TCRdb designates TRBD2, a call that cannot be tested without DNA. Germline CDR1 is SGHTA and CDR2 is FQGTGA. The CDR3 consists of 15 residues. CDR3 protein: CASSLEGTRTDEQYF.